This T cell receptor (beta chain) originates from a study of cytomegalovirus exposure and HLA in healthy donors (dated by TCRdb to 2017 to 2019). Concerning the study at large: In an earlier analysis of around 540 of the donors, under 300 Gb of sequence data and 120 million or so unique TCR beta sequences from roughly 200 million T cells were reported. The study aimed to test whether cataloging public T cell receptors could reveal signatures of past pathogen exposure. HLA typing covered class I and class II loci at four-digit resolution. A separate validation cohort of roughly 120 different subjects was used in addition to the roughly 700-subject first cohort. Of the approximately 370 genotyped donors, less than 90% were placed in the genetic ancestry cluster associated with self-reported Caucasian donors. Because of strong linkage in the cohort, roughly 5 DR-DQ haplotypes were treated as single units for association and clustering. About 300 gigabases of sequencing data and approximately 80 million unique TCR sequences were included in an early release covering about 700 HLA-typed donors. A later analysis re-analyzed previously published TCR beta repertoires from 666 donors and added high-resolution HLA genotyping to study TCR occurrence patterns. Every repertoire in the discovery cohort had been generated on one and the same sequencing platform. An earlier analysis of roughly 580 of the donors used high-throughput TCR beta sequencing to judge whether each TCR beta V gene segment behaved as functional or pseudogenic. In a later genetic analysis, genome-wide SNP genotypes for about three fifths of the 666 donors were used, and that subset was treated as a discovery cohort. In the later analysis, no new phenotypic data were used to find candidate immune exposures; instead, reliance was placed on TCR beta sequences and their occurrence across donors. Typing coverage varied by locus: about 620-630 donors for A, B, C, DRB1 and DQB1; approximately 560 for DQA1; about 570 for DPA1; 450 to 480 for DPB1. Among 398 genotyped donors of the cohort, an average of roughly 240,000 unique TCR beta nucleotide sequences were sequenced per donor, 15% to 20% of them non-productive. Donor age, sex, ethnicity and CMV serostatus were compiled alongside the repertoire data. The study combined high-throughput TCR immunosequencing, statistical association of individual TCRs with disease status, and machine learning to predict cytomegalovirus infection status. The study profiled the T cell repertoires of some 610 subjects by immunosequencing and related them to cytomegalovirus serostatus. Summary of the overall study and its limitations: The cohort was sequenced for TCR beta chains only, and without alpha or paired-chain data the features that could be detected were limited. According to the authors, the approach could potentially be generalized to other disease states and immunological phenotypes. Linkage disequilibrium might explain the correlated functional status among segregating V segments, but an unknown experimental factor could not be excluded. A later analysis found that HLA-associated TCR beta chains were more clonally expanded and had lower generation probabilities than equally common non-associated chains. Some IMGT-functional V segments, including TRBV6-2 and TRBV6-3, could not be told apart with the 87-base-pair reads, so those segments were excluded. While some public TCRs were present in many individuals, most TCR sequences turned up only very rarely across donors. A later analysis found that TCR association rates varied across HLA loci, with DRB1 alleles showing the most associated TCRs and HLA-C alleles the fewest. In a later analysis, about 16,000 TCR beta sequences were associated with specific HLA alleles at a false discovery rate of 0.05. A total of 150 to 200 TCR beta chains were listed by the study as associated with cytomegalovirus. According to a later genetic analysis, donors in an Asian-associated ancestry cluster had fewer N-insertions in productive TCRs than the approximately 710-donor mean. A later analysis reported that several top co-occurrence clusters appeared linked to parvovirus B19, influenza, CMV and Epstein-Barr virus. The presence/absence analyses assumed that sequencing depth was roughly uniform across donors, and that assumption may not be true. Cytomegalovirus status was reported to be diagnosed by the classifier with high specificity and sensitivity in both the original and validation cohorts. V-gene and J-gene trimming of TCR beta chains was associated with a missense DCLRE1C variant in a later genetic analysis, and the association was replicated in an independent cohort. Because counts were too low, approximately 18 rarely observed V segments, including chromosome 9 orphons, were excluded from the earlier analysis of fewer than 650 of the donors. A few of the identified cytomegalovirus-associated TCR beta chains were confirmed in vitro to be specific for cytomegalovirus antigens. Strong co-occurrence of HLA alleles, especially DR and DQ, made assigning TCR associations to individual alleles difficult. In a later analysis, most CMV-associated TCR beta chains were found to appear HLA-restricted, with HLA associations seemingly driven largely by CMV exposure. A further reported finding was that TCR beta sequences accurately predicted the HLA-A and HLA-B alleles for most subjects in the first cohort. Because some donors lacked HLA typing at each locus, the association tests relied only on the typed subset. In an earlier analysis of some 640 of the donors, most TCR beta V segments were observed in productive rearrangements about 90% or about 30% of the time, broadly matching IMGT annotations. Immune exposure information for the cohort was limited to CMV serostatus. A cluster of highly shared sequence variants was judged likely to represent a technical artifact of the sequencing pipeline.

V drops 4 bases and J drops 1 base, leaving 5 bases in between. Taken from the germline V gene, the CDR1 and CDR2 loops are KGHSH and LQKENI. Reading from cysteine to phenylalanine, the CDR3 counts 13 amino acids. Only the CDR3 region is kept as DNA, spanning 39 bases read in frame from base 1. The cohort consisted of approximately 670 healthy bone marrow donors. All cohort members were sampled while nominally healthy, although unrecorded immune exposures were likely present. The donor tested CMV seronegative and was one of the 352 seronegative cohort members. A peripheral blood sample was collected from each donor, and TCR beta sequencing was performed on peripheral blood mononuclear cells. The Qiagen DNeasy Blood Extraction Kit was used to extract genomic DNA from the blood cell samples. Comments on this clone: Its antigen has not been determined. Within one base of it there is no much larger clone, and no base qualities were kept.

Libraries were constructed by the immunoSEQ multiplex PCR assay. A mixture of 60 forward primers for TCR Vbeta segments and 13 reverse primers for TCR Jbeta segments was used in the multiplex PCR. Amplification of the CDR3 region of rearranged TCR beta genes was performed with a multiplex PCR assay on genomic DNA. The amplified TCR beta libraries were sequenced on the Illumina HiSeq System as 87-base-pair reads. Per the original workflow: In a later analysis, tens of millions of unique TCR beta chains were counted across the roughly 610 repertoires, and roughly 11 million of these chains were shared by at least two donors. A nearest-neighbor algorithm error-corrected the raw reads and collapsed the reads into unique sequences, merging closely related sequences to remove PCR and sequencing errors. To assign V, D and J gene segments, CDR3 sequences were aligned to IMGT reference sequences. For a sequence to be retained, at least a six-nucleotide match to both a V gene segment and a J gene segment was required. A rearrangement was called productive if the CDR3 had no stop codons and remained in frame with V and J, and every other rearrangement was called non-productive. CDR3 was defined according to IMGT convention as the region running from the second conserved V-encoded cysteine to the conserved J-encoded phenylalanine. The earlier analysis of about 570 of the donors excluded any sequence lacking an unambiguous match to a single V gene segment. An earlier analysis of over 450 of the donors classified V segments as functional when productive rearrangements were above 56.7% and as segregating when the standard deviation between donors was above 5%. A statistical classification framework was developed to diagnose cytomegalovirus status using the catalog of TCR beta chain sequences. In a later analysis, TCR nucleotide sequences were compared against IMGT/GENE-DB human TR gene sequences so that V and J genes could be assigned. In a later analysis, CDR3 sequences and most-parsimonious VDJ recombination scenarios were assigned using the TCRdist pipeline. In a later analysis, each TCR beta chain was defined by its CDR3 amino acid sequence together with its V-gene family, and reads lacking a unique V-gene family were excluded. In a later analysis, nearly 600 highly shared, low-generation-probability nucleotide sequences were removed to address suspected cross-contamination and a sequencing artifact. A later analysis calculated a clonal expansion index for each public chain from normalized within-repertoire ranks of inferred template counts. Generation probabilities in a later analysis came from a VDJ recombination model fitted to out-of-frame rearrangements, and those results were checked against IGoR. In a later analysis, hypergeometric tests were used to score TCR-TCR, TCR-HLA and TCR-CMV co-occurrence, with a repertoire-size bias correction applied to TCR pairs. To estimate false discovery rates, a later analysis permuted the HLA or CMV assignments 20 times. In a later analysis, co-occurring TCRs were grouped using DBSCAN, with TCRdist sequence similarity added in when clustering inside HLA-allele-positive subsets. Co-occurrence clustering excluded repertoires with fewer than 30,000 or more than 120,000 public chains, plus five with anomalous nucleotide sharing. TCRdb took over this immuneACCESS table, retaining in-frame rearrangements with V and J assigned. Such tables are incomplete; in checked studies, under half of the missing clones stem from an unresolved V gene, and the remainder is unexplained. The V and J calls and clone size come from that table; D and trimming were worked out from the DNA. The sample contains more than 100,000 clones, around nine tenths of them found a single time. The biggest ten clones account for 4% to 6.5% of the sample.

This clonotype was sampled from a young woman in good health and CMV-seronegative. This chain is built from TRBV18 and TRBJ1-5, with a weak D call of TRBD1 (5 bases match). The sequencing sample was made of PBMCs. The CDR3 has the sequence CASSQGSNQPQHF. Read as DNA, the sequence is TGTGCCAGCTCACAGGGGAGCAATCAGCCCCAGCATTTT.